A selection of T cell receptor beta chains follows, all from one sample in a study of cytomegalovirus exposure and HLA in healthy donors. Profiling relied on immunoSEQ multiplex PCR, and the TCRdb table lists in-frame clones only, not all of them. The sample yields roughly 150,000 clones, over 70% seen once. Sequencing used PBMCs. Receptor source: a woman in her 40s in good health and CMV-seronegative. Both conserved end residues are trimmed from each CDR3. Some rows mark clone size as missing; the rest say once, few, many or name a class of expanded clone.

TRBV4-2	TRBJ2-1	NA	ASRAGLAGNNEQF
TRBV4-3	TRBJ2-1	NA	ASSWDRPNEQF
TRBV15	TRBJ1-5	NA	ATSRGWRPGASNQPQH
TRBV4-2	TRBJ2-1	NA	ASSPLPSGGYNEQF
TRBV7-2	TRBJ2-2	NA	ASSLDSSRGTGELF
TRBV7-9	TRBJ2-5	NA	ASSRWGQGAGTQY
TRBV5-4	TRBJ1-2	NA	ASSNGQGPYGYT
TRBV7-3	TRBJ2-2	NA	ASSFSSSSGELF
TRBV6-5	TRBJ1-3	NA	ASSKEQFSGNTIY
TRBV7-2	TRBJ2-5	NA	ASSREQGGETQY
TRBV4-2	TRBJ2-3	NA	ASSQALATSTDTQY
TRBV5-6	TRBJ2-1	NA	ASSKGTSGRLYNEQF
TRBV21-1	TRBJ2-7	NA	ASSKKSLGRDRPSYEQY
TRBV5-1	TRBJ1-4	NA	ASSLPSNEKLF
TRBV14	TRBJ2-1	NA	ASSSTRYNEQF
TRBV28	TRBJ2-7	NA	ASSLSGGGQY
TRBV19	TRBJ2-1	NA	ASRRGEYNEQF
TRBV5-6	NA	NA	ASSLYAGGLYEQY
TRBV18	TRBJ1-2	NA	ASSPSQGRDYGYT
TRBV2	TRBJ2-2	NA	ASRPGVDTGELF
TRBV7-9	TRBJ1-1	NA	ASSIGQGTEAF
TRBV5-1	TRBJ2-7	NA	ASSLTGGGNEQY
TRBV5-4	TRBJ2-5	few	ASRLPGQQETQY
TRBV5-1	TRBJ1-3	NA	ASSHQGYSGNTIY
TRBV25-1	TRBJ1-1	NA	ASSESRKRETEAF
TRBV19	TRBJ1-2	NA	ASRSDKNYGYT
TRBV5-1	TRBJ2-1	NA	ASTSTVAGAGEQF
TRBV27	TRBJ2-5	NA	ASSPRTSGGRETQY
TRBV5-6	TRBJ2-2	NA	ASSPEGLAGFYTGELF
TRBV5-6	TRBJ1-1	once	ASSLLGGTENTEAF
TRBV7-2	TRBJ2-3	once	ASSPQGPGRTDTQY
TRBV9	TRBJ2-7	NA	ASSPTPGHYEQY
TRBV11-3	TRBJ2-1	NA	ASSLGLAGYNEQF
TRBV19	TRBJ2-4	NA	ASQDQGAAKNIQY
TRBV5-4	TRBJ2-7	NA	ASSLVTGNEQY
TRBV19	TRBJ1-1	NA	ASRTWDTEAF
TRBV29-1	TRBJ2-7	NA	SVVRGYEQY
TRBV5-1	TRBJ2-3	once	ASSQGTTDTQY
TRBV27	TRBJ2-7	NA	ASRPGTGLYEQY
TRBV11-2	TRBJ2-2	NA	ASSLGLAGGGTGELF
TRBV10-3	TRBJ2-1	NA	AISGIAGGGDEQF
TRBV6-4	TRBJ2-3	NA	ASSLDRGSDTQY
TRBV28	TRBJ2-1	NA	ASSSPPIWGGGNEQF
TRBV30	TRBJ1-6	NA	AWIGRRGSPLH
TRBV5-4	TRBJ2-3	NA	ASSLGGRANTDTQY
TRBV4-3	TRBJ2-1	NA	ASSQDAQVYNEQF
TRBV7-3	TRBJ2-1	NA	ASSVNRDRRNEQF
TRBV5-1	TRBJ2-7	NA	ASSLRTGNAYEQY
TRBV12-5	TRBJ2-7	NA	ASGLVRSYEQY
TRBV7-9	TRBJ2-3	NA	ASSSRTSENTDTQY
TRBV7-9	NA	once	ASSIGTYEQY
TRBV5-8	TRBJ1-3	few	ASSWAGGSFGNTIY
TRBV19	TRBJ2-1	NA	ASTRVSTSGGSYNEQF
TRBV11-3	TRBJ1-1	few	ASSPMGGLNTEAF
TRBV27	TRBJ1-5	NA	ASSPPPSVEGNQPQH
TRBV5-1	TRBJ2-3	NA	ASSLGQGAGTQY
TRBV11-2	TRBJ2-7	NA	ASSLAGLADLSYEQY
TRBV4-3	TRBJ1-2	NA	ASSQDRAGQGAGGYT